The rows below give T cell receptor beta chains drawn from one sample of a study of blood T cell repertoires in COVID-19. The protocol was immunoSEQ multiplex PCR, while the TCRdb copy is restricted to in-frame clones and leaves out a portion. There are more than 90,000 clones in the sample; roughly 81% occur only once, and over 1.2% lies in the top ten. Sequenced: peripheral blood. The receptor set was obtained from a man between 35 and 55 years old with acute or convalescent COVID-19. CDR3s include the opening cysteine and the closing phenylalanine or tryptophan. The D gene is left open where the match is weak. Rows give clone size only sometimes, using once, few, many, or a class for an expanded clone.

d_gene: -
v_gene: TRBV12-3/TRBV12-4
abundance: -
j_gene: TRBJ1-2
len: 12
CDR3aa: CASSSWEGGYTF
CDR3nt: TGTGCCAGCAGTTCGTGGGAGGGTGGCTACACCTTC

d_gene: TRBD1
v_gene: TRBV6-5
abundance: -
j_gene: TRBJ2-4
len: 14
CDR3aa: CASRQGVGVNIQYF
CDR3nt: TGTGCCAGCAGGCAGGGGGTGGGAGTCAACATTCAGTACTTC

d_gene: -
v_gene: TRBV3-1/TRBV3-2
abundance: -
j_gene: TRBJ2-7
len: 13
CDR3aa: CASRRSGGGEQYF
CDR3nt: TGTGCCAGCAGGAGAAGTGGGGGAGGCGAGCAGTACTTC

d_gene: -
v_gene: TRBV30
abundance: -
j_gene: TRBJ1-5
len: 13
CDR3aa: CAWSVGQNQPQHF
CDR3nt: TGTGCCTGGAGTGTTGGACAAAATCAGCCCCAGCATTTT

d_gene: TRBD2
v_gene: TRBV18
abundance: few
j_gene: TRBJ2-7
len: 13
CDR3aa: CASSRTSAYEQYF
CDR3nt: TGTGCCAGCTCACGGACTAGCGCCTACGAGCAGTACTTC

d_gene: -
v_gene: TRBV4-1
abundance: -
j_gene: TRBJ1-1
len: 13
CDR3aa: CASSQEVTGGAFF
CDR3nt: TGCGCCAGCAGCCAAGAGGTAACCGGGGGAGCTTTCTTT

d_gene: TRBD1
v_gene: TRBV7-8
abundance: -
j_gene: TRBJ1-4
len: 15
CDR3aa: CASSLWDREIEKLFF
CDR3nt: TGTGCCAGCAGCTTGTGGGACAGGGAAATTGAAAAACTGTTTTTT

d_gene: TRBD2
v_gene: TRBV10-2
abundance: few
j_gene: TRBJ2-7
len: 14
CDR3aa: CASKGGNTLYEQYF
CDR3nt: TGCGCCAGCAAGGGAGGGAACACCCTCTACGAGCAGTACTTC

d_gene: TRBD2
v_gene: TRBV6-7
abundance: -
j_gene: TRBJ2-3
len: 15
CDR3aa: CASSYSREHTDTQYF
CDR3nt: TGTGCCAGCAGTTACTCGCGGGAGCACACAGATACGCAGTATTTT

d_gene: TRBD1
v_gene: TRBV7-2
abundance: -
j_gene: TRBJ1-2
len: 17
CDR3aa: CASSLHGTGGDGGGYTF
CDR3nt: TGTGCCAGCAGCTTACACGGGACAGGGGGCGACGGAGGTGGCTACACCTTC

d_gene: TRBD2
v_gene: TRBV5-1
abundance: -
j_gene: TRBJ2-3
len: 16
CDR3aa: CASSRGTSGNTDTQYF
CDR3nt: TGCGCCAGCAGCAGAGGGACTAGCGGTAACACAGATACGCAGTATTTT

d_gene: TRBD2
v_gene: TRBV5-1
abundance: once
j_gene: TRBJ2-5
len: 14
CDR3aa: CASTTSGGLATQYF
CDR3nt: TGCGCCAGCACGACTAGCGGGGGGCTAGCTACCCAGTACTTC

d_gene: TRBD1
v_gene: TRBV28
abundance: -
j_gene: TRBJ1-1
len: 14
CDR3aa: CASLKGGVWTEAFF
CDR3nt: TGTGCCAGCTTGAAAGGGGGCGTATGGACTGAAGCTTTCTTT

d_gene: TRBD1
v_gene: TRBV28
abundance: -
j_gene: TRBJ1-3
len: 16
CDR3aa: CASSRLTGYYGNTIYF
CDR3nt: TGTGCCAGCAGCCGACTGACAGGGTACTACGGAAACACCATATATTTT

d_gene: -
v_gene: TRBV2
abundance: -
j_gene: TRBJ1-3
len: 12
CDR3aa: CASISGGNTIYF
CDR3nt: TGTGCCAGCATCTCCGGTGGAAACACCATATATTTT

d_gene: -
v_gene: TRBV28
abundance: -
j_gene: TRBJ1-5
len: 15
CDR3aa: CASRADRHIRQPQHF
CDR3nt: TGTGCCAGCAGAGCGGACCGTCACATCCGTCAGCCCCAGCATTTT

d_gene: TRBD2
v_gene: TRBV10-1
abundance: once
j_gene: TRBJ2-1
len: 13
CDR3aa: CASRGLAGGEQFF
CDR3nt: TGCGCCAGCAGAGGACTAGCGGGAGGTGAGCAGTTCTTC

d_gene: TRBD2
v_gene: TRBV29-1
abundance: -
j_gene: TRBJ2-3
len: 15
CDR3aa: CSAKERGVPPDTQYF
CDR3nt: TGCAGCGCAAAGGAGCGGGGGGTACCACCTGATACGCAGTATTTT

d_gene: -
v_gene: TRBV7-2
abundance: -
j_gene: TRBJ1-1
len: 16
CDR3aa: CASSLISRTVNTEAFF
CDR3nt: TGTGCCAGCAGCTTAATTTCCCGGACAGTGAACACTGAAGCTTTCTTT

d_gene: -
v_gene: TRBV10-1
abundance: once
j_gene: TRBJ2-7
len: 15
CDR3aa: CASSEGLGISYEQYF
CDR3nt: TGCGCCAGCAGTGAGGGACTGGGGATCTCCTACGAGCAGTACTTC

d_gene: TRBD2
v_gene: TRBV30
abundance: -
j_gene: TRBJ2-3
len: 14
CDR3aa: CAWKRREGTDTQYF
CDR3nt: TGTGCCTGGAAAAGGCGGGAGGGCACAGATACGCAGTATTTT

d_gene: -
v_gene: TRBV15
abundance: -
j_gene: TRBJ1-6
len: 13
CDR3aa: CATSQRTNSPLHF
CDR3nt: TGTGCCACCAGCCAGCGGACGAATTCACCCCTCCACTTT

d_gene: -
v_gene: TRBV6-5
abundance: few
j_gene: TRBJ2-7
len: 13
CDR3aa: CASSPDTSYEQYF
CDR3nt: TGTGCCAGCAGTCCCGACACCTCCTACGAGCAGTACTTC

d_gene: TRBD1
v_gene: TRBV4-2
abundance: once
j_gene: TRBJ1-5
len: 17
CDR3aa: CASSQVSARDRHQPQHF
CDR3nt: TGTGCCAGCAGCCAGGTTTCGGCCCGGGACAGACATCAGCCCCAGCATTTT

d_gene: TRBD2
v_gene: TRBV3-1/TRBV3-2
abundance: -
j_gene: TRBJ2-1
len: 15
CDR3aa: CASSHLAGVHNEQFF
CDR3nt: TGTGCCAGCAGCCACTTAGCGGGAGTCCACAATGAGCAGTTCTTC

d_gene: -
v_gene: TRBV7-8
abundance: once
j_gene: TRBJ2-3
len: 12
CDR3aa: CASSPARDTQYF
CDR3nt: TGTGCCAGCAGCCCCGCTCGGGATACGCAGTATTTT

d_gene: -
v_gene: TRBV28
abundance: -
j_gene: TRBJ2-3
len: 12
CDR3aa: CASSLTGNTQYF
CDR3nt: TGTGCCAGCAGCCTGACAGGAAATACGCAGTATTTT

d_gene: TRBD2
v_gene: TRBV4-2
abundance: -
j_gene: TRBJ2-5
len: 17
CDR3aa: CASSQDSGAGNQETQYF
CDR3nt: TGTGCCAGCAGCCAAGATAGTGGAGCGGGGAATCAAGAGACCCAGTACTTC

d_gene: -
v_gene: TRBV9
abundance: once
j_gene: TRBJ1-1
len: 15
CDR3aa: CASSSSGAGKAEAFF
CDR3nt: TGTGCCAGCAGCTCTAGCGGAGCAGGGAAGGCTGAAGCTTTCTTT

d_gene: -
v_gene: TRBV4-1
abundance: -
j_gene: TRBJ1-3
len: 15
CDR3aa: CASSLQAVSGNTIYF
CDR3nt: TGCGCCAGCAGCCTGCAAGCGGTCTCTGGAAACACCATATATTTT

d_gene: TRBD1
v_gene: TRBV5-5
abundance: -
j_gene: TRBJ2-7
len: 14
CDR3aa: CASSQGVRNYEQYF
CDR3nt: TGTGCCAGCAGCCAGGGGGTCAGGAACTACGAGCAGTACTTC

d_gene: -
v_gene: TRBV5-1
abundance: -
j_gene: TRBJ2-7
len: 13
CDR3aa: CASRRFGSYEQYF
CDR3nt: TGCGCCAGCAGGCGCTTTGGGAGCTACGAGCAGTACTTC

d_gene: TRBD1
v_gene: TRBV19
abundance: -
j_gene: TRBJ1-6
len: 13
CDR3aa: CASSNQGDSPLHF
CDR3nt: TGTGCCAGTAGTAACCAGGGGGATTCACCCCTCCACTTT

d_gene: TRBD1
v_gene: TRBV7-8
abundance: -
j_gene: TRBJ1-1
len: 18
CDR3aa: CASSFGPGQAFKGAEAFF
CDR3nt: TGTGCCAGCAGCTTCGGTCCGGGACAGGCTTTTAAGGGCGCTGAAGCTTTCTTT

d_gene: -
v_gene: TRBV6-6
abundance: -
j_gene: TRBJ2-5
len: 15
CDR3aa: CASSYSGGQAETQYF
CDR3nt: TGTGCCAGCAGTTACTCGGGAGGACAGGCCGAGACCCAGTACTTC

d_gene: -
v_gene: TRBV27
abundance: -
j_gene: TRBJ2-3
len: 15
CDR3aa: CASSHRAASTDTQYF
CDR3nt: TGTGCCAGCAGCCACAGGGCCGCTAGCACAGATACGCAGTATTTT

d_gene: TRBD1
v_gene: TRBV6-5
abundance: -
j_gene: TRBJ1-4
len: 14
CDR3aa: CASSPGTGNEKLFF
CDR3nt: TGTGCCAGCAGTCCCGGGACAGGGAATGAAAAACTGTTTTTT

d_gene: -
v_gene: TRBV7-3
abundance: -
j_gene: TRBJ2-6
len: 15
CDR3aa: CASSSRGTGANVLTF
CDR3nt: TGTGCCAGCAGCTCCCGGGGGACCGGGGCCAACGTCCTGACTTTC